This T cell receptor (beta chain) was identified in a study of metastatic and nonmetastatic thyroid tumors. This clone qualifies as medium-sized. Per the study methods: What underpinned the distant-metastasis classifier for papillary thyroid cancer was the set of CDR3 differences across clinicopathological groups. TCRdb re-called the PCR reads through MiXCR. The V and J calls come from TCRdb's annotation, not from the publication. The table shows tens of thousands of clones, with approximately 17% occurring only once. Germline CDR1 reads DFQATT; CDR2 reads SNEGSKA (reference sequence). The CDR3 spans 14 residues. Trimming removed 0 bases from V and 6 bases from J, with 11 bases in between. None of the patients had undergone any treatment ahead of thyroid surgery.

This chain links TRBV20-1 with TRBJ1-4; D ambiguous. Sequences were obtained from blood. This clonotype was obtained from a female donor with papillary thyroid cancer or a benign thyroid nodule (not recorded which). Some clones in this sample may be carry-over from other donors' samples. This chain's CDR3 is CSARDQNRDEKLFF. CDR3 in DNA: TGCAGTGCTAGAGATCAAAATAGGGATGAAAAACTGTTTTTT.